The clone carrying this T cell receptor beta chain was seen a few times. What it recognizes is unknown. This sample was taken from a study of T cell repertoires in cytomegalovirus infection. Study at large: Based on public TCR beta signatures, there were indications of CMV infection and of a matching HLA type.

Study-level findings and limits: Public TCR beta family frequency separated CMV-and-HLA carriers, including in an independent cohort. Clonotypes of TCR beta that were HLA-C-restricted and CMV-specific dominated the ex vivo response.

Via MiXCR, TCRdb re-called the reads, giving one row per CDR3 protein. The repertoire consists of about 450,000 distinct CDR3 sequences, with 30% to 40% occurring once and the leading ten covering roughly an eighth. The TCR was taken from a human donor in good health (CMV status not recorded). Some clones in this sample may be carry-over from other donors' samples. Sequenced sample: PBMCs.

CDR3 region: CATSRGHGNTEAFF. As DNA, the CDR3 is TGTGCCACCAGCAGAGGTCACGGGAACACTGAAGCTTTCTTT. The J gene is TRBJ1-1, the V gene TRBV15; unclear D gene. This CDR3 comprises 14 residues. Germline loops: CDR1 LNHNV, CDR2 YYDKDF (reference sequence). Deletions cut 1 base from V and 1 base from J, with 7 bases between.